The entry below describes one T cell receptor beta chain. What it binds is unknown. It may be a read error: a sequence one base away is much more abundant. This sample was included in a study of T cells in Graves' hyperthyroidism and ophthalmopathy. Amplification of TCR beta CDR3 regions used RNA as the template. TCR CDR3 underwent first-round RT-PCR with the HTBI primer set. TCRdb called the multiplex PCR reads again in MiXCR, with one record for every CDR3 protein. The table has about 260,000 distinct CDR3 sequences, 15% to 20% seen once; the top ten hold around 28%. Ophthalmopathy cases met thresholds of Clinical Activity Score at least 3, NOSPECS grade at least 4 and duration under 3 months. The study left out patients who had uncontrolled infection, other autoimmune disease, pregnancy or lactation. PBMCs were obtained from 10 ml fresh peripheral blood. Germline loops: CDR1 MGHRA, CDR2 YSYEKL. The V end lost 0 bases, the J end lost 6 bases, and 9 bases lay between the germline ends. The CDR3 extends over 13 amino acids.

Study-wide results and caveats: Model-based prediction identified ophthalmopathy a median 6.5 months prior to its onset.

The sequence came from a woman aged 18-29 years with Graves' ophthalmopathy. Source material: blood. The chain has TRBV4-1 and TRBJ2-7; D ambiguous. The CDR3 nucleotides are TGCGCCAGCAGCCAAGACGGGCACCCCGAGCAGTACTTC. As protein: CASSQDGHPEQYF.